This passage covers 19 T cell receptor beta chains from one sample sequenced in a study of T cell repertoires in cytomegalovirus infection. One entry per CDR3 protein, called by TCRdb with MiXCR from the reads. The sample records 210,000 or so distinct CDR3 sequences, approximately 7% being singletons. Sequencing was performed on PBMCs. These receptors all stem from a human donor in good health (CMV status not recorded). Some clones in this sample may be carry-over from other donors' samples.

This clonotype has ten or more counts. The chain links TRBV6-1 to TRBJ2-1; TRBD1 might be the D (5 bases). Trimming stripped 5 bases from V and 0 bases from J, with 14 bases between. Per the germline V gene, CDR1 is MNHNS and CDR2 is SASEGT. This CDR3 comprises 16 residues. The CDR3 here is CASSSPRTPSYNEQFF. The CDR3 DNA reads TGTGCCAGCAGTTCACCCCGGACACCCTCCTACAATGAGCAGTTCTTC.

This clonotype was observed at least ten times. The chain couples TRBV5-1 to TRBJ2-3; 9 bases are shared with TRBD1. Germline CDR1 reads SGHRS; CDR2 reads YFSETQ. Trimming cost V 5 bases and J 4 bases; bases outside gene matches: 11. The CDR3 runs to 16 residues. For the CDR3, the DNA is TGCGCCAGCAGATCTTACAGGGGGCGTTTTTCAGATACGCAGTATTTT. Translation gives CASRSYRGRFSDTQYF.

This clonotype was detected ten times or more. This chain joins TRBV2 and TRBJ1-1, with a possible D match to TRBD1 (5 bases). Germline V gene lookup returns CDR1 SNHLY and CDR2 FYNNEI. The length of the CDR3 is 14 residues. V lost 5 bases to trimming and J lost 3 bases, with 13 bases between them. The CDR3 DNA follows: TGTGCCAGCAGTCCACTGGTAGGGGACACTGAAGCTTTCTTT. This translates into CASSPLVGDTEAFF.

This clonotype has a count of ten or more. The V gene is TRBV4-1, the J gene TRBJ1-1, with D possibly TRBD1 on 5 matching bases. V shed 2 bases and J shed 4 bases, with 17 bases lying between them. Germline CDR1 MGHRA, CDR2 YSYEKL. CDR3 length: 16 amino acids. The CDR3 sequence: CASSQRTGAGSTEAFF. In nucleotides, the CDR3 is TGCGCCAGCAGCCAACGGACCGGGGCGGGGTCCACTGAAGCTTTCTTT.

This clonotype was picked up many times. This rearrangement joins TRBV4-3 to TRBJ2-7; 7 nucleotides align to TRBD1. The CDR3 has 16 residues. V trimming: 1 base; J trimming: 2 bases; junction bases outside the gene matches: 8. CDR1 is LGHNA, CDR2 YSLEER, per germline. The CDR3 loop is CASSQALVTGTYEQYF. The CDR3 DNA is TGCGCCAGCAGCCAAGCGTTGGTGACAGGGACCTACGAGCAGTACTTC.

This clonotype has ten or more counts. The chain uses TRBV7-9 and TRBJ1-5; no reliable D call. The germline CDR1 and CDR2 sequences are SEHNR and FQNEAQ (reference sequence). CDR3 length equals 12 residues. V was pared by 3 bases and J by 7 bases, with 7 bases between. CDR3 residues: CASSLTDQPQHF. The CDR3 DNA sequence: TGTGCCAGCAGCTTGACGGACCAGCCCCAGCATTTT.

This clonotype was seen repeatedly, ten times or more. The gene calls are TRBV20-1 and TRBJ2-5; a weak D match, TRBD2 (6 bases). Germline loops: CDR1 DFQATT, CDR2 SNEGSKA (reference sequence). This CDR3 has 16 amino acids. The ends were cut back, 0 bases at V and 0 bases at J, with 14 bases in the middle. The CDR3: CSAREDFRGYQETQYF. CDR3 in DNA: TGCAGTGCTAGAGAGGACTTTCGGGGGTACCAAGAGACCCAGTACTTC.

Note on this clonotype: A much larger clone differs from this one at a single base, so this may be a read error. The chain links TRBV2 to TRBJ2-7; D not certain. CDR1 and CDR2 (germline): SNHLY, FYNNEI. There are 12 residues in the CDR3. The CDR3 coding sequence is TGTGTCAGCAGTGCCACCTCCTACGAGCAGTACTTC. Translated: CVSSATSYEQYF.

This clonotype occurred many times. CDR3 DNA: TGTGCCAGCAGCCAAGAGGGAAGAGGACCCGTCAATGAGCAGTTCTTC. Translated: CASSQEGRGPVNEQFF. The chain employs TRBV14 and TRBJ2-1, with D unresolved. V lost 0 bases and J lost 6, with 15 bases in between. The CDR3 runs to 16 residues. The germline V gene has CDR1 SGHDN and CDR2 FVKESK.

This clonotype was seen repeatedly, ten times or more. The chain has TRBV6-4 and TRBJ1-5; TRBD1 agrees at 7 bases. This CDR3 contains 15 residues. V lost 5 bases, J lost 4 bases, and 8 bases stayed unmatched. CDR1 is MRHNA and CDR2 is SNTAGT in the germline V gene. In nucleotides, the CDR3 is TGTGCCAGCAGTAAGACAGGGATGGCAAATCAGCCCCAGCATTTT. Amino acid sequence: CASSKTGMANQPQHF.

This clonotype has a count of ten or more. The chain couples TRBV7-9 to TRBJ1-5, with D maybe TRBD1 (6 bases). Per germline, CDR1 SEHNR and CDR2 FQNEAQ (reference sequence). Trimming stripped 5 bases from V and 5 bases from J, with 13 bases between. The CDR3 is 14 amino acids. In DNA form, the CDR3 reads TGTGCCAGCAGCATTACAGGGAGTTATCAGCCCCAGCATTTT. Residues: CASSITGSYQPQHF.

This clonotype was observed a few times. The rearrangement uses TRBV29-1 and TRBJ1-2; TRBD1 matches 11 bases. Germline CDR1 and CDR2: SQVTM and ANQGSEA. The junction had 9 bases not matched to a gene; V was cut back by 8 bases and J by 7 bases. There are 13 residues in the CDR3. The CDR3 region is CSTSGQGGGGYTF. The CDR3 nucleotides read TGCAGCACCTCGGGACAGGGGGGAGGTGGCTACACCTTC.

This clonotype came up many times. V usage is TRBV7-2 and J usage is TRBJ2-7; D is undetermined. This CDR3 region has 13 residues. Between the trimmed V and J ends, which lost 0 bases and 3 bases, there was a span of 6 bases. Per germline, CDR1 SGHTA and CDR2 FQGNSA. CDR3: CASSLAGNYEQYF. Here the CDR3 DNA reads TGTGCCAGCAGCTTAGCAGGGAACTACGAGCAGTACTTC.

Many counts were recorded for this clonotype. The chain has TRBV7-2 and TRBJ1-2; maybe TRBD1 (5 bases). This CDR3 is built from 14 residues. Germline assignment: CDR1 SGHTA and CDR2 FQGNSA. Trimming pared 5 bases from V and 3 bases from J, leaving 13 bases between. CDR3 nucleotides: TGTGCCAGCAGCAAGGCAGGCAGGGACTATGGCTACACCTTC. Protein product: CASSKAGRDYGYTF.

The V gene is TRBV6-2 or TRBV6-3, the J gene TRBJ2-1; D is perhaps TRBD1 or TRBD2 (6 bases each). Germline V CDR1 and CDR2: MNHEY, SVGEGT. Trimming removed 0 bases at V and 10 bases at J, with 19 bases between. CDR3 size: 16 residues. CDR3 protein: CASSYSPGKGGIEQFF. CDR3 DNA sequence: TGTGCCAGCAGTTACTCTCCAGGCAAGGGGGGAATCGAGCAGTTCTTC.

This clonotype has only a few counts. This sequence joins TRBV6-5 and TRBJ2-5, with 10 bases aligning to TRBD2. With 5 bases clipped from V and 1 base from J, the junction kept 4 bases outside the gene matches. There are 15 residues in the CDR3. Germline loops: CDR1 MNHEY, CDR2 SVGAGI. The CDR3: CASSKLAGSQETQYF. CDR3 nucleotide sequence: TGTGCCAGCAGTAAACTAGCGGGGAGCCAAGAGACCCAGTACTTC.

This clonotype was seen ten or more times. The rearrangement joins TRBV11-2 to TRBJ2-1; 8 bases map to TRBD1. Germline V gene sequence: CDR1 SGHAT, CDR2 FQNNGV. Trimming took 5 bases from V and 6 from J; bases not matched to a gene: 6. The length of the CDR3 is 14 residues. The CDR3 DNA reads TGTGCCAGCAGCCCAACCACAGGGGGCAATGAGCAGTTCTTC. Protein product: CASSPTTGGNEQFF.

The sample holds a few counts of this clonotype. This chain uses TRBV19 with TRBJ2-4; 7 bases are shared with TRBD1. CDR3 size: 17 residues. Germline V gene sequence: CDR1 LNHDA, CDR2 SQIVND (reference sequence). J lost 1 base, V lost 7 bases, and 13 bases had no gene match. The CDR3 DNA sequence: TGTGCCAGTACGAGCGAGACAGGGCCCCTTGCCAAAAACATTCAGTACTTC. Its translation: CASTSETGPLAKNIQYF. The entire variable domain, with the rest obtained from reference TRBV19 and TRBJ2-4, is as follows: DGGITQSPKYLFRKEGQNVTLSCEQNLNHDAMYWYRQDPGQGLRLIYYSQIVNDFQKGDIAEGYSVSREKKESFPLTVTSAQKNPTAFYLCASTSETGPLAKNIQYFGAGTRLSVL.

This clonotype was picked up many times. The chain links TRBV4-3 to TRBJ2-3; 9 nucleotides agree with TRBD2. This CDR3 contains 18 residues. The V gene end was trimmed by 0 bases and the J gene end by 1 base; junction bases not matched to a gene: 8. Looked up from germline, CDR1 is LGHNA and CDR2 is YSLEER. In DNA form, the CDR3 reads TGCGCCAGCAGCCAAGATCTTCGGCCTAGCGGGGGCACAGATACGCAGTATTTT. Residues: CASSQDLRPSGGTDTQYF.